This entry is about one TCR beta chain. What it recognizes is unknown. The gene names given are mouse names. The read falls 4 residues short of the CDR3 end, and the missing part is taken from the germline J gene. In the same sample, other DNA sequences code for this CDR3. V shed 3 bases, J shed 0 bases, and the junction held 2 bases outside the gene matches. Germline CDR1 reads LGHNA; CDR2 reads YNLKQL (reference sequence). The CDR3 covers 15 residues. Cells that came from pooled cutaneous lymph nodes were sorted using CD4, CD8alpha, NKG2D, NKG2ACE and other markers. These data belong to a study of CD8+ T cells in alopecia areata. On the study more broadly: C3H/HeJ donors aged about 6-13 months with spontaneous alopecia supplied skin grafted onto roughly 7-10-week-old female C3H/HeJ mice.

RNA extraction and reverse transcription yielded cDNA as sequencing template. Data came from immunoSEQ multiplex PCR; TCRdb stores just in-frame clones and leaves some out. The specimen gives around 300,000 clones without singletons; the ten biggest hold approximately 1.2%. Study-wide findings and caveats: Especially in alopecia totalis/universalis, lesional scalp showed greater clonality than normal scalp did.

The sequence was collected from a C3H/HeJ mouse with alopecia areata. Strain haplotype (MHC): H2-k. The V and J genes are TRBV5 and TRBJ2-5; 8 nucleotides agree with TRBD2. The sample comprised CD4+ T cells sorted from a lymph node. The covered CDR3 bases are TGTGCCAGCAGCCAGACTGGGGATAACCAAGAC. This sequence encodes CASSQTGDNQD. The full-length CDR3 reads as CASSQTGDNQDTQYF.